This T cell receptor beta chain was sequenced for a study of technical replicates of blood from a handful of donors. The method was immunoSEQ multiplex PCR; TCRdb's version includes in-frame clones alone and lacks a portion of them. The top ten clones hold approximately 9.9% of a sample with approximately 17,000 clones, 86% of them seen once. About this clone: Within the sample, other DNA sequences also encode this same CDR3.

The CDR3 covers 14 residues. The V gene's germline CDR1 is KGHSH and CDR2 LQKENI. V shed 0 bases, J shed 3 bases, and the junction held 2 bases outside the gene matches. The genes are TRBV18 and TRBJ2-7; 7 bases are a match to TRBD1. Sequences were obtained from PBMCs. The receptor's source is a human donor in good health. In DNA form, the CDR3 reads TGTGCCAGCTCACCACCGGGACAGAGCTACGAGCAGTACTTC. It encodes CASSPPGQSYEQYF.